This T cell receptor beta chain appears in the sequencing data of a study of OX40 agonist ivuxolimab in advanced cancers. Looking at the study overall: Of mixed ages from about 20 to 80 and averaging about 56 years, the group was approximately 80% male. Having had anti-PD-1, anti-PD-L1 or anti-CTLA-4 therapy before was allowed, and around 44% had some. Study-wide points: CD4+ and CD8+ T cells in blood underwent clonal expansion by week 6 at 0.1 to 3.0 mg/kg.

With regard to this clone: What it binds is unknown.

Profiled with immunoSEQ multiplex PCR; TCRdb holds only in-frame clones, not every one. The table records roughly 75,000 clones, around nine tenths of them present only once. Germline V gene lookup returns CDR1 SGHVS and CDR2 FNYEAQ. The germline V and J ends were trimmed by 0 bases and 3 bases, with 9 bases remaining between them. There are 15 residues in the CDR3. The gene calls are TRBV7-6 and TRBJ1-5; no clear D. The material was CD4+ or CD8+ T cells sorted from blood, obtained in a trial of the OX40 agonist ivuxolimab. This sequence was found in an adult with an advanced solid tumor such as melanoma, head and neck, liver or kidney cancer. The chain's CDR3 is CASSLAIGPNQPQHF. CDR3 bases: TGTGCCAGCAGCTTAGCGATCGGTCCCAATCAGCCCCAGCATTTT.